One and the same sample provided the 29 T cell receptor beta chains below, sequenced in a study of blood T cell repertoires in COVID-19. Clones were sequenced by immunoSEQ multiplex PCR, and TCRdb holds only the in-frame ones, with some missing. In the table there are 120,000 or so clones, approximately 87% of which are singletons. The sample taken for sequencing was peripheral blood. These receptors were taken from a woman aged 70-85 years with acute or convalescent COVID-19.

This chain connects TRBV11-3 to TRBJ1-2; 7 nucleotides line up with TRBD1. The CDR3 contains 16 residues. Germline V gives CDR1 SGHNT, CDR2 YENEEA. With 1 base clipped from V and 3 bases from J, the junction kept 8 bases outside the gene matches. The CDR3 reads CASSLGGGRGDYGYTF. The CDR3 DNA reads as TGTGCCAGCAGCTTAGGTGGCGGCAGGGGGGACTATGGCTACACCTTC.

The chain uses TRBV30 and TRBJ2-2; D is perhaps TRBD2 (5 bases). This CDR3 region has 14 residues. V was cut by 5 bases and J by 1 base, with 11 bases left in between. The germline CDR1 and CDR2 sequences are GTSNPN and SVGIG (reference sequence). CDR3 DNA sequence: TGTGCCTGGTTGACTAAATTGAACACCGGGGAGCTGTTTTTT. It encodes CAWLTKLNTGELFF.

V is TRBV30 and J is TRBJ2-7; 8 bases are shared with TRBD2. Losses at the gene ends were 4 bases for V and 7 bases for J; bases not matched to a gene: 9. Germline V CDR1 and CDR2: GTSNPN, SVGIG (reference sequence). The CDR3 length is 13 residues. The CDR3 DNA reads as TGTGCCTGGAAAACGGGGGGGCCGCAGGAGCAGTACTTC. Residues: CAWKTGGPQEQYF.

CDR3 bases: TGTGCCAGTAGCCGTCTCCCGGAGGACTATGGCTACACCTTC. Amino acids: CASSRLPEDYGYTF. The chain employs TRBV19 and TRBJ1-2; no clear D. V was clipped by 6 bases and J by 3 bases, with 14 bases between them. CDR3 length: 14 residues. Germline V gene lookup returns CDR1 LNHDA and CDR2 SQIVND (reference sequence).

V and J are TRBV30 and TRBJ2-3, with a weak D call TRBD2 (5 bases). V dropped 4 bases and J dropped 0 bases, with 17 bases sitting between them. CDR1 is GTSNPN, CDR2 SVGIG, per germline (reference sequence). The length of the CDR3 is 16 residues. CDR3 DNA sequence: TGTGCCTGGAATAGGGCTAGCAGTTCTAGCACAGATACGCAGTATTTT. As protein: CAWNRASSSSTDTQYF.

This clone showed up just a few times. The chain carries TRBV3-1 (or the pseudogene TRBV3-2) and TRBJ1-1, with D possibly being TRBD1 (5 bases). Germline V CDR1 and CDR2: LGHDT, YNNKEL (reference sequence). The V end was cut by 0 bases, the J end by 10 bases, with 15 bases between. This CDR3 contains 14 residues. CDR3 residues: CASSQEGGEGRAFF. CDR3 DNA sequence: TGTGCCAGCAGCCAAGAAGGAGGGGAGGGTAGAGCTTTCTTT.

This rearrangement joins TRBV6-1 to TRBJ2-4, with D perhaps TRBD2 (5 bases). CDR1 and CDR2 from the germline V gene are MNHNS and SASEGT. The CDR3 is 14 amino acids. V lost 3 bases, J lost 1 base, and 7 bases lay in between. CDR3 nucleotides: TGTGCCAGCAGTGATGGCGGGGCCAAAAACATTCAGTACTTC. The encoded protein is CASSDGGAKNIQYF.

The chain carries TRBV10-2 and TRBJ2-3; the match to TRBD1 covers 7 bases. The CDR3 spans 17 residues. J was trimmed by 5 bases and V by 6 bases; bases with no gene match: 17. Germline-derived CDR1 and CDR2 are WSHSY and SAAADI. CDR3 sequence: CASRPDTGSQGEDTQYF. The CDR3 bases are TGCGCCAGCAGGCCCGATACAGGATCTCAGGGGGAAGATACGCAGTATTTT.

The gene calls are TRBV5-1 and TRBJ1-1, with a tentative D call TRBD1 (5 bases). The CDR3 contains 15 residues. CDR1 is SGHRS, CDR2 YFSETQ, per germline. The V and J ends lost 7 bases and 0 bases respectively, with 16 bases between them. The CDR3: CASSPRGGMNTEAFF. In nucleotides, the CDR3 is TGCGCCAGCTCACCCCGGGGGGGGATGAACACTGAAGCTTTCTTT.

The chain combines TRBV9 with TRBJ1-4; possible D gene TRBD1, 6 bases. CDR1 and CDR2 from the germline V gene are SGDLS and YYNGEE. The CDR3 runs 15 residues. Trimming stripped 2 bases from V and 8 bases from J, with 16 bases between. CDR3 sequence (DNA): TGTGCCAGCAGCGTTCAGGGGCATAGGGAGGAAAAACTGTTTTTT. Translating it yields CASSVQGHREEKLFF.

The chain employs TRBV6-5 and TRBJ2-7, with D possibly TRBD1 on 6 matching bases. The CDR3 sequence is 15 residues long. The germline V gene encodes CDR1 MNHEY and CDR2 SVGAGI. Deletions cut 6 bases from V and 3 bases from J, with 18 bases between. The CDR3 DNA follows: TGTGCCAGCAGAGGGACACAGTCTGTCTACTACGAGCAGTACTTC. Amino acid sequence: CASRGTQSVYYEQYF.

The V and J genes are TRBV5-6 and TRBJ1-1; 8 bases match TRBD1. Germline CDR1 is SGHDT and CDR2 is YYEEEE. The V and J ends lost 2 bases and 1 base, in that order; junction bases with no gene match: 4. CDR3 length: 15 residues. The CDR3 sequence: CASSLIDRGNTEAFF. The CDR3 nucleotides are TGTGCCAGCAGCTTAATTGACAGGGGGAACACTGAAGCTTTCTTT.

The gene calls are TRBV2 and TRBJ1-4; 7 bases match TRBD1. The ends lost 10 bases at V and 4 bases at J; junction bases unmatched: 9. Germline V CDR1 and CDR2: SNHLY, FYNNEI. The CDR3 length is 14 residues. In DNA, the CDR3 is TGTGCCACCGGGCAAGACAGGGATAATGAAAAACTGTTTTTT. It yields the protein CATGQDRDNEKLFF.

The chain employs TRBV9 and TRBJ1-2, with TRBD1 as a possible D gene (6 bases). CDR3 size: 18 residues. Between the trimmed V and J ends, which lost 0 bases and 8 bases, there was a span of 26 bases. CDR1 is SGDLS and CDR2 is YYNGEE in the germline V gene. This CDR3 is CASSVGGFGTRNVGGYTF. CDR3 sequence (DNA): TGTGCCAGCAGCGTAGGAGGCTTCGGGACACGGAACGTTGGGGGCTACACCTTC.

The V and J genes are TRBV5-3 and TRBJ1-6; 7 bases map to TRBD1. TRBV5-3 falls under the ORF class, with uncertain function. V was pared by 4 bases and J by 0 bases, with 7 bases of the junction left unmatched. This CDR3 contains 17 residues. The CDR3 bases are TGTGCCAGAAGCCCCCGGACAGGCCTCTCCTATAATTCACCCCTCCACTTT. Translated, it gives CARSPRTGLSYNSPLHF.

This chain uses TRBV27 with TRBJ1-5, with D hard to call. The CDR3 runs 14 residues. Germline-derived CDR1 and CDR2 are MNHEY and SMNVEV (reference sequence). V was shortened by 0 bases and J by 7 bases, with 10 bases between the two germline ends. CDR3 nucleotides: TGTGCCAGCAGTTTATCAGGAGGTTACCAGCCCCAGCATTTT. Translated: CASSLSGGYQPQHF.

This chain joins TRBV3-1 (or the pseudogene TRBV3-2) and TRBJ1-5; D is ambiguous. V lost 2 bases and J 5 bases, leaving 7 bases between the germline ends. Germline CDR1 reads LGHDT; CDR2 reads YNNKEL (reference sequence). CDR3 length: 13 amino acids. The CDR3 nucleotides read TGTGCCAGCAGCCAAATCGGTTATCAGCCCCAGCATTTT. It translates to CASSQIGYQPQHF.

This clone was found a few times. Here the CDR3 reads CASSLPGLEQYF. The CDR3 DNA follows: TGCGCCAGCAGCTTACCAGGGTTAGAGCAGTACTTC. This rearrangement joins TRBV4-1 to TRBJ2-7; the D gene is possibly TRBD1 (5 bases). The germline V gene encodes CDR1 MGHRA and CDR2 YSYEKL. The CDR3 has 12 amino acids. V lost 5 bases, J lost 7 bases, and 12 bases lay in between.

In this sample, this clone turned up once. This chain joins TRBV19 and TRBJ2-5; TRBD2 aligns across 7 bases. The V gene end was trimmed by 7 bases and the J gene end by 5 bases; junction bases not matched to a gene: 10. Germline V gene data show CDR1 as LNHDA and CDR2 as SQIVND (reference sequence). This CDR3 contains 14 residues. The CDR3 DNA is TGTGCCAGTAATCCAAGAGGGGAGGGTGAGACCCAGTACTTC. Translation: CASNPRGEGETQYF.

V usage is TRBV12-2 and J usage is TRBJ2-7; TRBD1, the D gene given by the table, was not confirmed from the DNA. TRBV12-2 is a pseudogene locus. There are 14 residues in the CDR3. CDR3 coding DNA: TGTGCAAGTCGCTTAGCGGGACAGGACTACGAGCAGTACTTC. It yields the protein CASRLAGQDYEQYF.

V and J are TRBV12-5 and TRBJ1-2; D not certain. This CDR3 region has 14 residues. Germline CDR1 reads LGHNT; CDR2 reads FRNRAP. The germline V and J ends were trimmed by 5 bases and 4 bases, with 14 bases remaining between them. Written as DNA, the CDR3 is TGTGCTAGTGGTACGGAGACCGTACTCTATGGCTACACCTTC. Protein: CASGTETVLYGYTF. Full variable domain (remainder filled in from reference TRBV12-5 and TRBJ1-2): DARVTQTPRHKVTEMGQEVTMRCQPILGHNTVFWYRQTMMQGLELLAYFRNRAPLDDSGMPKDRFSAEMPDATLATLKIQPSEPRDSAVYFCASGTETVLYGYTFGSGTRLTVV.

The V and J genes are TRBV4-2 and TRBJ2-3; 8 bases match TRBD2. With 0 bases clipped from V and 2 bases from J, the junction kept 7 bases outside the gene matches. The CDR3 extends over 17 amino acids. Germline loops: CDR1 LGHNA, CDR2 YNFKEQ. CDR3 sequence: CASSQEPAGVPTDTQYF. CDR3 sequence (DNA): TGTGCCAGCAGCCAAGAGCCAGCGGGGGTTCCCACAGATACGCAGTATTTT.

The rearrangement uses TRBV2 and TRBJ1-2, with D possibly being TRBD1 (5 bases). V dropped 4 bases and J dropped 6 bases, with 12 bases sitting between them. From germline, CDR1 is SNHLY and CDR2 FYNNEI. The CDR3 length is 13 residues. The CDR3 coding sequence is TGTGCCAGCAGTGCTTTAAGGGGCCATGGCTACACCTTC. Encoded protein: CASSALRGHGYTF. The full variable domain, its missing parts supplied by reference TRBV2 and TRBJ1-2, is EPEVTQTPSHQVTQMGQEVILRCVPISNHLYFYWYRQILGQKVEFLVSFYNNEISEKSEIFDDQFSVERPDGSNFTLKIRSTKLEDSAMYFCASSALRGHGYTFGSGTRLTVV.

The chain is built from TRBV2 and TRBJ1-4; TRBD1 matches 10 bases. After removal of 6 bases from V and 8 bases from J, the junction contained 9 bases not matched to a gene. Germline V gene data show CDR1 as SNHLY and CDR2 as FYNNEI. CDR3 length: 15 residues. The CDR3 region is CASRATGQGREKLFF. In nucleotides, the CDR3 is TGTGCCAGCAGGGCGACGGGACAGGGGAGGGAAAAACTGTTTTTT. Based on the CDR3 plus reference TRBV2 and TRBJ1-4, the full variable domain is EPEVTQTPSHQVTQMGQEVILRCVPISNHLYFYWYRQILGQKVEFLVSFYNNEISEKSEIFDDQFSVERPDGSNFTLKIRSTKLEDSAMYFCASRATGQGREKLFFGSGTQLSVL.

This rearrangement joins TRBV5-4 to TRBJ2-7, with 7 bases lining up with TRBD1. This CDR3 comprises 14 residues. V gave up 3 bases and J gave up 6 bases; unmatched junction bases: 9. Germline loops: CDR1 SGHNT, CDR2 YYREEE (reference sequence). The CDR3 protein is CASSYRGGGLEQYF. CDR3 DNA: TGTGCCAGCAGCTACAGGGGTGGGGGCCTCGAGCAGTACTTC.

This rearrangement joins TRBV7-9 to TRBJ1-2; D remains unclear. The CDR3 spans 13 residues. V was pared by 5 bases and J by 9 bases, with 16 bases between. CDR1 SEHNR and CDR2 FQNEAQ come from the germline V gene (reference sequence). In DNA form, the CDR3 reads TGTGCCAGCAGCCCACCCATGTTGGAGCGCTACACCTTC. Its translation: CASSPPMLERYTF.

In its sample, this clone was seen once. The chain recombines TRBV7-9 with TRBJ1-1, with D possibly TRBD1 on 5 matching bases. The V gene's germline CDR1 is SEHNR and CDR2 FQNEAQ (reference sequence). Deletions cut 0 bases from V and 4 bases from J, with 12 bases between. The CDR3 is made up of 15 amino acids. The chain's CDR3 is CASSLAPPGGTEAFF. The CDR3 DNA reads TGTGCCAGCAGCTTAGCCCCTCCGGGGGGCACTGAAGCTTTCTTT. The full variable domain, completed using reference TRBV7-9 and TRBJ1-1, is DTGVSQNPRHKITKRGQNVTFRCDPISEHNRLYWYRQTLGQGPEFLTYFQNEAQLEKSRLLSDRFSAERPKGSFSTLEIQRTEQGDSAMYLCASSLAPPGGTEAFFGQGTRLTVV.

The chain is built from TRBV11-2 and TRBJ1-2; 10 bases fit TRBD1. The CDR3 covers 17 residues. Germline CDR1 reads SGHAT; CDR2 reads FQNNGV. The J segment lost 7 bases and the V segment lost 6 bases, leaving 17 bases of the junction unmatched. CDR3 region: CASSLKSVTGGAGGYTF. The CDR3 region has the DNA TGTGCCAGCAGTCTAAAATCGGTGACAGGGGGCGCTGGTGGCTACACCTTC.

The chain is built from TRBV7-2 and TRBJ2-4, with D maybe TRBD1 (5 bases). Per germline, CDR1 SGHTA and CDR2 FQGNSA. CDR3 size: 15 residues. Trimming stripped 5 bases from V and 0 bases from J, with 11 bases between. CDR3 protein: CASSQGGLAKNIQYF. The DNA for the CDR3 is TGTGCCAGCAGCCAGGGCGGTCTAGCCAAAAACATTCAGTACTTC.